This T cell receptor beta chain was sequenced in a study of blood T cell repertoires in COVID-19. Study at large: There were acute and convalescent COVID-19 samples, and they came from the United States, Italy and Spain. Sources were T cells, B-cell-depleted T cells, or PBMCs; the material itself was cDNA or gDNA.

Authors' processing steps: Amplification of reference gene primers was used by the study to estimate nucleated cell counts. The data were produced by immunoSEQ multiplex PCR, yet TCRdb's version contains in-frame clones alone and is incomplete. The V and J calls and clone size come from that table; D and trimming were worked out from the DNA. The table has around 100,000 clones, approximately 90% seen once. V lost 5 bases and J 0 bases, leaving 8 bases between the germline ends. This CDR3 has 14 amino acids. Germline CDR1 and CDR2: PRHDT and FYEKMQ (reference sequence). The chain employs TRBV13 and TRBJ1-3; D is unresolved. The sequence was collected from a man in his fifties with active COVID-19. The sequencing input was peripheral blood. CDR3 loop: CASSLLSSGNTIYF. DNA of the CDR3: TGTGCCAGCAGCCTCCTGAGCTCTGGAAACACCATATATTTT. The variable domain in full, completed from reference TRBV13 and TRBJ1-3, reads AAGVIQSPRHLIKEKRETATLKCYPIPRHDTVYWYQQGPGQDPQFLISFYEKMQSDKGSIPDRFSAQQFSDYHSELNMSSLELGDSALYFCASSLLSSGNTIYFGEGSWLTVV.